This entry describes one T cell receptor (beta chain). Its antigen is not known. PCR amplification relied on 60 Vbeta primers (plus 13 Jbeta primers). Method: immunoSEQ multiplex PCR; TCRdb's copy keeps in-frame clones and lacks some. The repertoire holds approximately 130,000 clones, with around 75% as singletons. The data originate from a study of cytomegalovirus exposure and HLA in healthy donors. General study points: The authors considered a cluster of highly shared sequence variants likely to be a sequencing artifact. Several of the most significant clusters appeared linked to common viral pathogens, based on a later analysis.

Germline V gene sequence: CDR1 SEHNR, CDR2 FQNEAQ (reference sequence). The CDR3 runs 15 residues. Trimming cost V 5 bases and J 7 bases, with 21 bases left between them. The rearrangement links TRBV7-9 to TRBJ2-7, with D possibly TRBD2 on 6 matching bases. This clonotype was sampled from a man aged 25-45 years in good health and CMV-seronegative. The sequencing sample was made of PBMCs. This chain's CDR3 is CASSMEGGPEGEQYF. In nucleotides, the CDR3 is TGTGCCAGCAGCATGGAGGGAGGCCCAGAGGGGGAGCAGTACTTC.